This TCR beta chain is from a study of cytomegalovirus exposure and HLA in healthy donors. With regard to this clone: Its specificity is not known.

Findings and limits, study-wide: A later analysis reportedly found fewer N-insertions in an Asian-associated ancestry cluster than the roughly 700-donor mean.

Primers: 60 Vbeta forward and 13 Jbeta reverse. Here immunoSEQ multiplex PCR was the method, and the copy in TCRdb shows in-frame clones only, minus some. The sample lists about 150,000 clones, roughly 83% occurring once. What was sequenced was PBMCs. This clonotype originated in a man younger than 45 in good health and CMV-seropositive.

CDR3 nucleotide sequence: TGTGCCTGGAGTGCGGTTTTCTACGAGCAGTACTTC. Protein: CAWSAVFYEQYF. This chain joins TRBV30 and TRBJ2-7; no definite D call. The germline CDR1 and CDR2 sequences are GTSNPN and SVGIG (reference sequence). V was trimmed by 1 base and J by 3 bases, leaving 7 bases between them. The CDR3 is 12 amino acids.